Below, 26 T cell receptor beta chains from the same sample are listed, as sequenced in a study of early T cells in non-severe SARS-CoV-2 infection. TCRdb analysed the 5' RACE reads with MiXCR anew, one entry per CDR3 protein. Among around 50,000 distinct CDR3 sequences, 6.5% to 9.5% were seen once, and the ten largest hold approximately 5%. The sequenced material came from whole blood. The receptor set was obtained from an adult who was a healthcare worker with PCR-confirmed SARS-CoV-2 infection or an uninfected control (not recorded which).

This chain uses TRBV12-3 or TRBV12-4 with TRBJ2-5; 8 bases match TRBD1. The ends lost 5 bases at V and 3 bases at J; junction bases unmatched: 20. The length of the CDR3 is 19 residues. CDR3 amino acids: CASSPRGTGEEPKKETQYF. As DNA, the CDR3 is TGTGCCAGCAGTCCGAGGGGGACAGGAGAAGAGCCGAAAAAAGAGACCCAGTACTTC.

About this clonotype: This may be a read error, as it is one base from a much larger clone. This sequence joins TRBV14 and TRBJ2-7; the D is unclear. This CDR3 region has 15 residues. With 0 bases removed from V and 2 bases from J, the gap between germline ends came to 11 bases. CDR1 is SGHDN and CDR2 is FVKESK in the germline V gene. CDR3 DNA sequence: TGTGCCAGCAGCCAAGAATCGGTCACCACCTACGAGCAGTACTTC. This translates into CASSQESVTTYEQYF.

In its sample, this clonotype was seen many times. The chain joins TRBV27 to TRBJ2-3, with a tentative D call TRBD2 (5 bases). CDR1 is MNHEY, CDR2 SMNVEV, per germline (reference sequence). V was trimmed by 2 bases and J by 10 bases, leaving 7 bases between them. This CDR3 comprises 11 residues. In DNA form, the CDR3 reads TGTGCCAGCAGTTTAGAGGGATCGCAGTATTTT. Protein: CASSLEGSQYF.

The sample holds many counts of this clonotype. V and J are TRBV20-1 and TRBJ2-3; 9 bases line up with TRBD2. CDR3 length: 18 amino acids. Looked up from germline, CDR1 is DFQATT and CDR2 is SNEGSKA (reference sequence). With V trimmed by 0 bases and J by 1 base, 11 bases remained unmatched. The CDR3 is CSARDLELAGLRTDTQYF. The CDR3 DNA is TGCAGTGCTAGAGATCTCGAGCTAGCGGGGCTCCGCACAGATACGCAGTATTTT.

There are many counts of this clonotype. This sequence joins TRBV20-1 and TRBJ2-2; a possible D gene is TRBD2 (5 bases). With 4 bases removed from V and 4 bases from J, the gap between germline ends came to 16 bases. Germline V gene sequence: CDR1 DFQATT, CDR2 SNEGSKA (reference sequence). The CDR3 runs to 15 residues. The CDR3: CSAILDTRTTGELFF. The CDR3 DNA sequence: TGCAGTGCTATACTAGACACTCGAACCACCGGGGAGCTGTTTTTT.

This clonotype was observed at least ten times. The gene calls are TRBV27 and TRBJ2-2, with 8 bases fitting TRBD2. The CDR3 length is 15 residues. Germline CDR1 MNHEY, CDR2 SMNVEV (reference sequence). Losses at the gene ends were 6 bases for V and 7 bases for J; bases not matched to a gene: 10. The CDR3 loop is CASSSRGGPDGELFF. CDR3 bases: TGTGCCAGCAGCTCCCGGGGGGGCCCAGACGGGGAGCTGTTTTTT.

This clonotype was counted between two and nine times. This chain joins TRBV18 and TRBJ2-3; 8 bases are a match to TRBD1. The length of the CDR3 is 17 residues. Germline CDR1 is KGHSH and CDR2 is LQKENI. J gave up 0 bases and V 4 bases, and 9 bases lay outside the gene matches. The CDR3 coding sequence is TGTGCCAGCTCACGCTACCAGACAGGGGCCAGCACAGATACGCAGTATTTT. Protein sequence: CASSRYQTGASTDTQYF.

This clonotype appeared a few times. The rearrangement links TRBV7-2 to TRBJ1-5; D not resolved. This CDR3 is built from 15 residues. Germline CDR1 is SGHTA and CDR2 is FQGNSA. V was trimmed by 1 base and J by 4 bases, leaving 11 bases between them. The CDR3: CASSLGSAGNQPQHF. The CDR3 DNA reads TGTGCCAGCAGCTTAGGGTCGGCGGGGAATCAGCCCCAGCATTTT.

The V gene is TRBV28, the J gene TRBJ2-3; TRBD1 aligns across 8 bases. CDR3 length equals 17 residues. Losses at the gene ends were 6 bases for V and 3 bases for J; bases not matched to a gene: 14. Germline CDR1 reads MDHEN; CDR2 reads SYDVKM. CDR3 nucleotides: TGTGCCAGCAGAAGCAAGGACAGGGCCGGTCCGACAGATACGCAGTATTTT. This gives the protein CASRSKDRAGPTDTQYF. Together with reference TRBV28 and TRBJ2-3, the CDR3 gives the full variable domain: DVKVTQSSRYLVKRTGEKVFLECVQDMDHENMFWYRQDPGLGLRLIYFSYDVKMKEKGDIPEGYSVSREKKERFSLILESASTNQTSMYLCASRSKDRAGPTDTQYFGPGTRLTVL.

This clonotype was observed a handful of times. The chain is built from TRBV7-6 and TRBJ2-2; D gene unclear. Trimming shortened V by 5 bases and J by 0 bases, and 7 bases separated the two germline ends. The CDR3 totals 14 residues. Germline assignment: CDR1 SGHVS and CDR2 FNYEAQ. In DNA form, the CDR3 reads TGTGCCAGCAGCCCTACAACGAACACCGGGGAGCTGTTTTTT. The encoded protein is CASSPTTNTGELFF.

This chain uses TRBV14 with TRBJ1-1; D ambiguous. V lost 4 bases, J lost 1 base, and 13 bases lay in between. The CDR3 has 15 amino acids. Germline values: CDR1 SGHDN, CDR2 FVKESK. The CDR3 reads CASSPHEGGNTEAFF. CDR3 nucleotides: TGTGCCAGCAGCCCCCATGAGGGCGGGAACACTGAAGCTTTCTTT.

This clonotype was counted many times. CDR3 in DNA: TGTGCCAGCTCATCCGGGACAGTATACGAGCAGTACTTC. It is translated as CASSSGTVYEQYF. This chain uses TRBV18 with TRBJ2-7; 7 bases are shared with TRBD1. Per germline, CDR1 KGHSH and CDR2 LQKENI. This CDR3 comprises 13 residues. V lost 5 bases, J lost 4 bases, and 5 bases stayed unmatched.

This clonotype was detected only a few times. CDR3 in DNA: TGTGCCAGCAGCCAAGGCGGGACTAGCGGGGGAACTCAGTACTTC. Amino acids: CASSQGGTSGGTQYF. The chain carries TRBV3-2 and TRBJ2-7; TRBD2, as called in the table, went unchecked against the DNA. TRBV3-2 is tagged as a pseudogene. The CDR3 extends over 15 amino acids.

This clonotype has ten or more counts. CDR3 sequence reads: CASSFMDREHGYTF. CDR3 sequence (DNA): TGTGCCAGCAGCTTTATGGACAGGGAACATGGCTACACCTTC. V gene TRBV11-2 combines with J gene TRBJ1-2; 8 nucleotides line up with TRBD1. Germline assignment: CDR1 SGHAT and CDR2 FQNNGV. The CDR3 consists of 14 residues. The V segment lost 3 bases and the J segment 6 bases; nucleotides outside the gene matches: 6.

This clonotype was picked up many times. J is TRBJ1-6 and V is TRBV5-5, with 9 nucleotides matching TRBD1. V trimming: 5 bases; J trimming: 9 bases; junction bases outside the gene matches: 9. The CDR3 totals 15 residues. The V gene's germline CDR1 is SGHKS and CDR2 YYEKEE (reference sequence). In DNA form, the CDR3 reads TGTGCCAGCAGTCATTCGGGGACAGGGATTTCACCCCTCCACTTT. It specifies CASSHSGTGISPLHF.

At least ten counts were recorded for this clonotype. The rearrangement links TRBV30 to TRBJ2-1, with 8 bases fitting TRBD2. Germline lookup yields CDR1 GTSNPN and CDR2 SVGIG (reference sequence). CDR3 size: 13 residues. V trimming: 7 bases; J trimming: 7 bases; junction bases outside the gene matches: 9. The CDR3 spells CAFRREVRNEQFF. In nucleotides, the CDR3 is TGTGCCTTCCGGCGGGAGGTGAGGAATGAGCAGTTCTTC.

This clonotype was seen only a few times. The chain combines TRBV7-3 with TRBJ1-1, with D possibly being TRBD1 (5 bases). Germline V gives CDR1 SGHTA, CDR2 FQGTGA. Between the trimmed V and J ends, which lost 5 bases and 5 bases, there was a span of 15 bases. The CDR3 is 14 residues long. In DNA, the CDR3 is TGTGCCAGCAGCCCCCAGGCAGGGTATACTGAAGCTTTCTTT. As protein: CASSPQAGYTEAFF.

This clonotype was detected only a few times. The V call is TRBV6-2 or TRBV6-3, the J call TRBJ1-1; D gene uncertain. The germline V and J ends were trimmed by 0 bases and 0 bases, with 14 bases remaining between them. Germline V CDR1 and CDR2: MNHEY, SVGEGT. The CDR3 consists of 17 residues. The CDR3 sequence: CASSYSRGRYMNTEAFF. DNA of the CDR3: TGTGCCAGCAGTTACTCGCGCGGACGATACATGAACACTGAAGCTTTCTTT.

This clonotype was observed many times. This sequence joins TRBV3-2 and TRBJ1-2. TRBV3-2 is labeled a pseudogene. The CDR3 is 12 amino acids. CDR3 amino acids: CASSQDNGGYTF. The DNA of the CDR3 is TGTGCCAGCAGCCAAGATAATGGGGGCTACACCTTC.

This clonotype has a count of ten or more. V and J are TRBV3-1 and TRBJ2-7; D not certain. V dropped 1 base and J dropped 0 bases, with 10 bases sitting between them. Germline lookup yields CDR1 LGHDT and CDR2 YNNKEL (reference sequence). CDR3 length equals 15 residues. The CDR3 DNA is TGTGCCAGCAGCCAAGTGGGTATGAGCTCCTACGAGCAGTACTTC. It codes for CASSQVGMSSYEQYF.

The gene calls are TRBV29-1 and TRBJ2-7, with D perhaps assigned TRBD1 or TRBD2 (5 bases each). In germline, CDR1 is SQVTM, CDR2 ANQGSEA. V lost 0 bases, J lost 2 bases, and 14 bases lay in between. The CDR3 is 15 amino acids. The CDR3: CSVEDEGQETYEQYF. The CDR3 region has the DNA TGCAGCGTTGAAGATGAGGGGCAGGAGACCTACGAGCAGTACTTC.

The table lists this clonotype with many counts. The chain recombines TRBV28 with TRBJ2-3; possible D gene TRBD1, 5 bases. Trimming removed 2 bases from V and 0 bases from J, with 15 bases in between. Germline V CDR1 and CDR2: MDHEN, SYDVKM. The CDR3 sequence is 17 residues long. CDR3 sequence: CASSLNSIDSSTDTQYF. CDR3 in DNA: TGTGCCAGCAGTTTAAATAGTATCGACAGTAGCACAGATACGCAGTATTTT.

This clonotype appeared many times. The chain carries TRBV30 and TRBJ1-5; D unclear. With 1 base removed from V and 8 bases from J, the gap between germline ends came to 12 bases. CDR3 length: 13 amino acids. The germline gives CDR1 GTSNPN, CDR2 SVGIG (reference sequence). CDR3 region: CAWSGGQSEPQHF. In nucleotides, the CDR3 is TGTGCCTGGAGTGGCGGTCAATCAGAGCCCCAGCATTTT.

The table lists this clonotype with many counts. The V call is TRBV12-3 or TRBV12-4, the J call TRBJ1-6; D unclear. The germline V and J ends were trimmed by 5 bases and 7 bases, with 12 bases remaining between them. This CDR3 has 14 residues. The CDR3 reads CASSHNPVNSPLHF. Written as DNA, the CDR3 is TGTGCCAGCAGTCACAACCCGGTGAATTCACCCCTCCACTTT.

This clonotype occurred a few times. V gene TRBV5-5 combines with J gene TRBJ1-6; TRBD1 matches at 9 bases. The CDR3 consists of 14 residues. The V gene end was trimmed by 4 bases and the J gene end by 9 bases; junction bases not matched to a gene: 5. Germline loops: CDR1 SGHKS, CDR2 YYEKEE (reference sequence). The CDR3: CASSLQGAVSPLHF. DNA of the CDR3: TGTGCCAGCAGCCTACAGGGGGCGGTTTCACCCCTCCACTTT.

This clonotype was counted only a few times. The chain links TRBV12-3 or TRBV12-4 to TRBJ2-7; D remains ambiguous. The CDR3 loop spans 12 amino acids. The germline V and J ends were trimmed by 5 bases and 4 bases, with 9 bases remaining between them. Here the CDR3 reads CASSMDGYEQYF. Written as DNA, the CDR3 is TGTGCCAGCAGTATGGACGGTTACGAGCAGTACTTC.